The clone carrying this TCR beta chain was seen many times. What it binds is unknown. The data derive from a study of early T cells in non-severe SARS-CoV-2 infection. Study overall: The chains were unpaired, and the sequenced material was bulk RNA from unsorted whole blood.

Trimming removed 4 bases at V and 4 bases at J, with 11 bases between. The CDR3 sequence is 13 residues long. CDR1 is DFQATT and CDR2 is SNEGSKA in the germline V gene (reference sequence). The study's findings and limits: The study's VDJdb matching favored anti-spike CD8 responses and missed private and CD4 specificities.

Individual cDNA molecules were tagged with unique molecular identifiers, the study reported. TCRdb re-analysed the 5' RACE reads in MiXCR, keeping a single row per CDR3 protein. Of about 48,000 distinct CDR3 sequences listed, 5.6% are singletons. The receptor comes from an adult who was a healthcare worker with PCR-confirmed SARS-CoV-2 infection or an uninfected control (not recorded which). V gene TRBV20-1 combines with J gene TRBJ2-1; D is perhaps TRBD1 (5 bases). Input material: whole blood. CDR3: CSAILGPYNEQFF. The CDR3 bases are TGCAGTGCTATTTTGGGGCCTTACAATGAGCAGTTCTTC.